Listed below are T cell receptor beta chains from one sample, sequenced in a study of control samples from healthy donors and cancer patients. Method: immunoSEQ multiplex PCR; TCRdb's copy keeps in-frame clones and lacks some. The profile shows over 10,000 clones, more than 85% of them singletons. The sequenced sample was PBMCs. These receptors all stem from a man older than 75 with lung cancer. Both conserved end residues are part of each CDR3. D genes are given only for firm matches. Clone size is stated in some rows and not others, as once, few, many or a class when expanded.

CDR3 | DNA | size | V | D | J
CSVEGLTGGTDTQYF | TGCAGCGTTGAAGGTCTGACAGGGGGAACAGATACGCAGTATTTT | NA | TRBV29-1 | TRBD1 | TRBJ2-3
CASSYRGRGDTQYF | TGTGCCAGCAGTTACAGGGGGCGAGGAGATACGCAGTATTTT | NA | TRBV6-5 | TRBD1 | TRBJ2-3
CASSQLFEPGTGSYEQYF | TGCGCCAGCAGCCAACTATTTGAACCCGGGACAGGGTCCTACGAGCAGTACTTC | NA | TRBV4-1 | TRBD1 | TRBJ2-7
CASSYRELGGDYGYTF | TGTGCCAGCAGTTACCGGGAATTGGGGGGCGACTATGGCTACACCTTC | NA | TRBV6-6 | NA | TRBJ1-2
CASSPTGQFTDTQYF | TGTGCCAGCAGCCCAACGGGACAGTTCACAGATACGCAGTATTTT | once | TRBV11-2 | TRBD1 | TRBJ2-3
CASSVVGSSGNTIYF | TGTGCCAGCAGCGTAGTTGGCAGCTCTGGAAACACCATATATTTT | NA | TRBV9 | NA | TRBJ1-3
CASSLLAGGPSQQAETQYF | TGTGCCAGCAGCTTACTAGCGGGGGGCCCCAGCCAGCAGGCAGAGACCCAGTACTTC | NA | TRBV28 | TRBD2 | TRBJ2-5
CASSPKGGNTGELFF | TGTGCCAGCAGCCCAAAGGGGGGGAACACCGGGGAGCTGTTTTTT | NA | TRBV7-2 | NA | TRBJ2-2
CASRSQGGSYGYTF | TGTGCCAGCAGGTCTCAGGGGGGGAGCTATGGCTACACCTTC | NA | TRBV28 | TRBD1 | TRBJ1-2
CASSFSRQTDTQYF | TGTGCCAGCAGCTTTTCTAGGCAGACAGATACGCAGTATTTT | NA | TRBV7-2 | NA | TRBJ2-3
CASRGLANLGEKLFF | TGTGCCAGCAGGGGTCTCGCGAACCTGGGGGAAAAACTGTTTTTT | NA | TRBV6-5 | NA | TRBJ1-4
CASSTTLNTEAFF | TGTGCCAGCAGTACTACATTGAACACTGAAGCTTTCTTT | NA | TRBV12-3/TRBV12-4 | NA | TRBJ1-1
CASSLGDSYEQYF | TGTGCCAGCAGTCTTGGGGACTCCTACGAGCAGTACTTC | NA | TRBV6-5 | NA | TRBJ2-7
CASSVSNRLFF | TGTGCCAGCAGCGTTAGTAACAGACTGTTCTTC | NA | TRBV9 | NA | TRBJ2-1
CASSWRTGSNEKLFF | TGCGCCAGCAGCTGGCGGACAGGCTCTAATGAAAAACTGTTTTTT | NA | TRBV5-1 | TRBD1 | TRBJ1-4
CAISDRRVLAEKLFF | TGTGCCATCAGTGACCGCAGGGTCTTGGCGGAAAAACTGTTTTTT | once | TRBV10-3 | NA | TRBJ1-4
CASSVDPVTDTQYF | TGTGCCAGCAGCGTGGACCCAGTCACAGATACGCAGTATTTT | NA | TRBV9 | NA | TRBJ2-3
CASSQDLLTGEYYGYTF | TGTGCCAGCAGCCAAGACCTCCTGACAGGGGAATACTATGGCTACACCTTC | NA | TRBV3-1/TRBV3-2 | TRBD1 | TRBJ1-2
CASSLLAGGPGVTDTQYF | TGCGCCAGCAGCTTGCTAGCGGGGGGGCCCGGTGTCACAGATACGCAGTATTTT | NA | TRBV5-1 | TRBD2 | TRBJ2-3
CASSGGADEKLFF | TGTGCCAGCAGTGGGGGGGCGGATGAAAAACTGTTTTTT | NA | TRBV28 | NA | TRBJ1-4
CASGSGLAGNTGELFF | TGTGCCAGCGGTTCGGGACTAGCGGGGAACACCGGGGAGCTGTTTTTT | NA | TRBV27 | TRBD2 | TRBJ2-2
CASSPGRVNEQFF | TGTGCCAGCTCACCCGGACGGGTCAATGAGCAGTTCTTC | NA | TRBV18 | NA | TRBJ2-1
CASSLGGQGGNTEAFF | TGCGCCAGCAGCTTGGGTGGACAGGGAGGGAACACTGAAGCTTTCTTT | NA | TRBV5-1 | TRBD1 | TRBJ1-1
CASSLGEEQETQYF | TGTGCCAGCAGCTTGGGGGAGGAACAAGAGACCCAGTACTTC | once | TRBV7-6 | NA | TRBJ2-5
CASSRGVRTEAFF | TGTGCCAGCAGCCGTGGGGTAAGGACTGAAGCTTTCTTT | NA | TRBV5-8 | NA | TRBJ1-1
CASSRYEGGTQYF | TGTGCCAGCAGCCGGTACGAGGGGGGTACGCAGTATTTT | NA | TRBV7-8 | NA | TRBJ2-3
CATSTGQNTEAFF | TGTGCCACCTCGACAGGGCAGAACACTGAAGCTTTCTTT | few | TRBV10-3 | TRBD1 | TRBJ1-1
CASSPRHGGGYGYTF | TGTGCCAGTAGTCCACGACACGGGGGCGGCTATGGCTACACCTTC | NA | TRBV19 | NA | TRBJ1-2
CASTSVGGPQHF | TGTGCCAGCACCTCCGTGGGGGGTCCCCAGCATTTT | NA | TRBV7-9 | NA | TRBJ1-5
CASSFEHQETQYF | TGCGCCAGCAGCTTCGAACACCAAGAGACCCAGTACTTC | NA | TRBV5-1 | NA | TRBJ2-5
CASRGLKGNYGYTF | TGTGCCAGCAGGGGACTCAAAGGGAACTATGGCTACACCTTC | once | TRBV28 | NA | TRBJ1-2
CASREAGGDGYTF | TGTGCCAGCAGGGAGGCCGGGGGCGATGGCTACACCTTC | NA | TRBV28 | NA | TRBJ1-2
CATSRGDRGGSEAFF | TGTGCCACCTCCCGAGGCGACAGGGGCGGGAGTGAAGCTTTCTTT | NA | TRBV24-1 | TRBD1 | TRBJ1-1
CASRNREDQPQHF | TGTGCCAGCAGAAACAGGGAGGATCAGCCCCAGCATTTT | NA | TRBV12-3/TRBV12-4 | NA | TRBJ1-5
CASSPHRASNQPQHF | TGTGCCAGCAGCCCCCACAGGGCGAGCAATCAGCCCCAGCATTTT | few | TRBV4-2 | NA | TRBJ1-5
CASSLVSVGTYEQYF | TGCGCCAGCAGCTTGGTATCTGTCGGAACCTACGAGCAGTACTTC | NA | TRBV5-1 | NA | TRBJ2-7
CASRRGDAEAFF | TGTGCCAGTAGGAGGGGAGATGCTGAAGCTTTCTTT | NA | TRBV19 | NA | TRBJ1-1
CASSLTEGSNQPQHF | TGCGCCAGCAGCCTAACAGAAGGTAGCAATCAGCCCCAGCATTTT | NA | TRBV5-1 | NA | TRBJ1-5
CASSLREGQNYGYTF | TGTGCCAGCTCCCTCAGGGAGGGACAGAACTATGGCTACACCTTC | NA | TRBV18 | TRBD1 | TRBJ1-2
CASSEPLAGVTDTQYF | TGTGCCAGCAGTGAACCCCTAGCGGGGGTCACAGATACGCAGTATTTT | NA | TRBV2 | TRBD2 | TRBJ2-3
CASSPRRAGSYGYTF | NA | NA | TRBV18 | NA | TRBJ1-2
CASSLIGNEQFF | TGTGCCAGCAGCTTAATCGGAAATGAGCAGTTCTTC | NA | TRBV7-9 | NA | TRBJ2-1
CASTPGAGAGGYTF | TGCGCCAGCACCCCCGGGGCAGGGGCTGGAGGCTACACCTTC | NA | TRBV5-1 | NA | TRBJ1-2
CASSSLQGGHEQFF | TGCGCCAGCAGCTCCTTACAGGGAGGCCATGAGCAGTTCTTC | NA | TRBV5-1 | NA | TRBJ2-1
CASSLGPNYGYTF | TGTGCCAGCAGCTTAGGGCCTAACTATGGCTACACCTTC | NA | TRBV11-2 | NA | TRBJ1-2
CASSQDPGSNYGYTF | TGCGCCAGCAGCCAAGATCCGGGCAGTAACTATGGCTACACCTTC | NA | TRBV4-1 | NA | TRBJ1-2
CASSLAGTWDIQYF | TGTGCCAGCAGCTTAGCAGGGACGTGGGACATTCAGTACTTC | once | TRBV7-9 | NA | TRBJ2-4
CASSQGILGGRSTDTQYF | TGCGCCAGCAGCCAAGGTATTTTAGGGGGCCGAAGCACAGATACGCAGTATTTT | NA | TRBV4-3 | TRBD1 | TRBJ2-3
CASSLSGSGNTIYF | TGTGCCAGCAGTTTGAGCGGCTCTGGAAACACCATATATTTT | NA | TRBV6-5 | NA | TRBJ1-3
CASSVPGGPQHF | TGTGCCAGCAGCGTCCCAGGTGGGCCCCAGCATTTT | few | TRBV2 | NA | TRBJ1-5
CASGKGLSNQPQHF | TGTGCCAGCGGAAAGGGGCTTAGCAATCAGCCCCAGCATTTT | NA | TRBV6-6 | NA | TRBJ1-5